A selection of T cell receptor beta chains follows, all from one sample in a study of cytomegalovirus exposure and HLA in healthy donors. Clones were read by immunoSEQ multiplex PCR, and TCRdb kept only the in-frame ones, dropping some. The repertoire holds 250,000 to 400,000 clones, roughly 90% seen once, with 0.9% to 1% in the top ten. Sequencing was done on a sample of PBMCs. These receptors came from a man aged 30-40 years in good health and CMV-seronegative. The CDR3 runs from the conserved cysteine through the conserved F or W. The order of the fields is D gene, clone size, V gene, J gene, CDR3 protein, CDR3 DNA. D genes are given only for firm matches. Where a row states a size, it is once, few, many or the class of an expanded clone; other rows omit it.

-	-	TRBV19	TRBJ1-6	CASSIVATYNSPLHF	TGTGCCAGTAGTATAGTAGCGACCTATAATTCACCCCTCCACTTT
TRBD2	-	TRBV11-2	TRBJ2-1	CASSLDRSSGGLYNEQFF	TGTGCCAGCAGCTTAGATCGTTCTAGCGGGGGGTTGTACAATGAGCAGTTCTTC
-	-	TRBV7-2	TRBJ2-7	CASSLGQIYEQYF	TGTGCCAGCAGCTTAGGCCAGATCTACGAGCAGTACTTC
-	few	TRBV4-1	TRBJ1-6	CASSHRQGNNSPLHF	TGCGCCAGCAGCCATAGGCAGGGCAATAATTCACCCCTCCACTTT
TRBD1	few	TRBV19	TRBJ2-2	CASSLDRALNTGELFF	TGTGCCAGTAGTCTCGACAGGGCCTTAAACACCGGGGAGCTGTTTTTT
-	-	TRBV11-2	TRBJ2-1	CASSFTGSYNEQFF	TGTGCCAGCAGCTTTACAGGGTCCTACAATGAGCAGTTCTTC
-	-	TRBV5-1	TRBJ1-4	CASSWGGKNEKLFF	TGCGCCAGCAGTTGGGGCGGCAAGAATGAAAAACTGTTTTTT
TRBD1	-	TRBV6-6	TRBJ1-5	CASSSPNRGRGQPQHF	TGTGCCAGCAGTTCTCCAAACAGGGGAAGAGGCCAGCCCCAGCATTTT
-	-	TRBV4-1	TRBJ1-2	CASSPRTGNYGYTF	TGCGCCAGCAGCCCGCGGACGGGAAACTATGGCTACACCTTC
TRBD1	many	TRBV19	TRBJ1-3	CASRGQGVNTIYF	TGTGCCAGTCGAGGACAGGGCGTAAACACCATATATTTT
TRBD1	once	TRBV6-1	TRBJ1-1	CASLGQGATEAFF	TGTGCCAGCCTGGGACAGGGGGCGACTGAAGCTTTCTTT
TRBD2	-	TRBV27	TRBJ2-3	CASSPVTSGGNTQYF	TGTGCCAGCAGTCCCGTGACTAGCGGGGGTAATACGCAGTATTTT
TRBD1	-	TRBV5-1	TRBJ1-1	CASSSGTGRGIGNTEAFF	TGCGCCAGCAGCTCGGGGACAGGGAGGGGCATCGGGAACACTGAAGCTTTCTTT
TRBD1	-	TRBV19	TRBJ2-5	CASSTTGGYETQYF	TGTGCCAGTAGTACAACAGGGGGCTATGAGACCCAGTACTTC